This T cell receptor (beta chain) was sequenced for a study of T cells in Graves' hyperthyroidism and ophthalmopathy. General study points: Ophthalmopathy onset followed model prediction by a median about 6.5 months.

RNA transcripts gave rise to amplified TCR beta CDR3 regions. TCR CDR3 regions were first amplified by RT-PCR with HTBI primers. TCRdb recomputed calls from the multiplex PCR reads with MiXCR, one row per CDR3 protein. The table shows hundreds of thousands of distinct CDR3 sequences, with roughly 14% occurring only once. In this sample, this clonotype turned up many times. The antigen is undetermined. The study excluded patients with uncontrolled infection, other autoimmune disease, pregnancy or lactation. Orbital computed tomography and thyroid ultrasound, together with serum TRAb and thyroxine and clinical symptoms, were used for diagnoses. Trimming took 6 bases from V and 6 from J, leaving 15 bases between them. This CDR3 is built from 14 residues.

The receptor was derived from a man in his late teens or twenties with Graves' ophthalmopathy. Sequenced material: blood. The chain is built from TRBV12-3 or TRBV12-4 and TRBJ2-1; weak D call: TRBD2 (6 bases). In DNA form, the CDR3 reads TGTGCCAGCAGCTCGGAGGGCTTCCTCAATGAGCAGTTCTTC. Amino acid sequence: CASSSEGFLNEQFF.